Below, one TCR beta chain is given with its context. From germline, CDR1 is SGHAT and CDR2 FQNNGV. Trimming took 7 bases from V and 4 from J; bases not matched to a gene: 3. The CDR3 length is 12 residues. The source of the sample is a study of blood T cell repertoires in COVID-19. Background on the study: COVID-19 samples from acute and convalescent phases originated in the United States, Italy and Spain. Sources were T cells, B-cell-depleted T cells, or PBMCs; the material itself was cDNA or gDNA.

The method was immunoSEQ multiplex PCR; TCRdb's version includes in-frame clones alone and lacks a portion of them. This sample has 50,000 to 75,000 clones, with approximately 91% found just once. The V gene is TRBV11-2, the J gene TRBJ2-5, with TRBD2 identical over 7 bases. This clonotype was obtained from a woman between 50 and 59 years old with active or convalescent COVID-19. The sample was peripheral blood. The CDR3 bases are TGTGCCAGCACTAGCGGCTTAGAGACCCAGTACTTC. Translating gives CASTSGLETQYF.